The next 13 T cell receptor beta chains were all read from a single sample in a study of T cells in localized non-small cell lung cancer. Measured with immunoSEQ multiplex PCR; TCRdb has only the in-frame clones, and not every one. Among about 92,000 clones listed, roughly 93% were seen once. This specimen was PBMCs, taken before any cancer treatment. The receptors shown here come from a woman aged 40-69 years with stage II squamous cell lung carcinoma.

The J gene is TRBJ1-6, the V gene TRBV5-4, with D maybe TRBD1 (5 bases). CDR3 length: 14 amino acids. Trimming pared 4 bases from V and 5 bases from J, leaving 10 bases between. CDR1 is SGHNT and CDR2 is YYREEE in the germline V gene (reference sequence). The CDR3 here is CASSEGADNSPLHF. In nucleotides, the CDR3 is TGTGCCAGCAGCGAAGGGGCTGATAATTCACCCCTCCACTTT.

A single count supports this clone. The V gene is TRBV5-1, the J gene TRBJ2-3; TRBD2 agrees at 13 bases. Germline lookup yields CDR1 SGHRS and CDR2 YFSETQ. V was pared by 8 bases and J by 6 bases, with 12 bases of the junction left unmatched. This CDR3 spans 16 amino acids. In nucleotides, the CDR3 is TGCGCCAGTTCACTAACTAGCGGGAGGGCCGGGGATACGCAGTATTTT. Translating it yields CASSLTSGRAGDTQYF.

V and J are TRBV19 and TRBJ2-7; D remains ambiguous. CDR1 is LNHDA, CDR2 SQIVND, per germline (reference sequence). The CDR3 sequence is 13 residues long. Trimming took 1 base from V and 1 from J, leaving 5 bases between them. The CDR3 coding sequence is TGTGCCAGTAGTATAGCACAGTCCTACGAGCAGTACTTC. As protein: CASSIAQSYEQYF.

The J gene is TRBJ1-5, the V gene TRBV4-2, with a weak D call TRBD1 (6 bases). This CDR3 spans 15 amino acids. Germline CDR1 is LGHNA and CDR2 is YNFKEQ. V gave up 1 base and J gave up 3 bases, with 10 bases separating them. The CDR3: CASSQVGQTNQPQHF. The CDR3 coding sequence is TGTGCCAGCAGCCAAGTTGGACAGACCAATCAGCCCCAGCATTTT.

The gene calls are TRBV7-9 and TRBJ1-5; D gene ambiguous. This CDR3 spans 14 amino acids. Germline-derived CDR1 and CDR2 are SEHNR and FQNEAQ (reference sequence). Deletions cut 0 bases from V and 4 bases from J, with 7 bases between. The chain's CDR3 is CASSLARENQPQHF. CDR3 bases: TGTGCCAGCAGCTTAGCGAGGGAGAATCAGCCCCAGCATTTT. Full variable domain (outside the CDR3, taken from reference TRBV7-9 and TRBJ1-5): DTGVSQNPRHKITKRGQNVTFRCDPISEHNRLYWYRQTLGQGPEFLTYFQNEAQLEKSRLLSDRFSAERPKGSFSTLEIQRTEQGDSAMYLCASSLARENQPQHFGDGTRLSIL.

CDR3 DNA sequence: TGTGCCAGCGAGAGGGGGCACGAGCAGTACTTC. This sequence encodes CASERGHEQYF. The chain employs TRBV18 and TRBJ2-7; 7 bases match TRBD1. The CDR3 spans 11 residues. V shed 8 bases and J 5 bases; nucleotides not matched to a gene: 3. Germline V gene data show CDR1 as KGHSH and CDR2 as LQKENI.

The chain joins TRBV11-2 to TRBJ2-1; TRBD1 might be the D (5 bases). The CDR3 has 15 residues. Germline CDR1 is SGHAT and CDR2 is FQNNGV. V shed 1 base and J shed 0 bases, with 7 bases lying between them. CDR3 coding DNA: TGTGCCAGCAGCTTAGGTAGGGGCTCCTACAATGAGCAGTTCTTC. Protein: CASSLGRGSYNEQFF.

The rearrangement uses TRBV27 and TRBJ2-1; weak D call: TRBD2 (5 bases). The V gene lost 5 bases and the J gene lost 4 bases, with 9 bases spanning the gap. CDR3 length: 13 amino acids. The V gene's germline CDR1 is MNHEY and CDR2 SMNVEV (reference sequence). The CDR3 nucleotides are TGTGCCAGCAGTCGCGGGTCTTACAATGAGCAGTTCTTC. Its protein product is CASSRGSYNEQFF.

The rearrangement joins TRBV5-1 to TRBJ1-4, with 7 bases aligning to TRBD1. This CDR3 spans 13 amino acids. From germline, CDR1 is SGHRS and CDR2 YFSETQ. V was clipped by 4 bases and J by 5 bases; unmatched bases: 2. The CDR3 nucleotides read TGCGCCAGCAGCGACAGGGTGAATGAAAAACTGTTTTTT. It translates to CASSDRVNEKLFF.

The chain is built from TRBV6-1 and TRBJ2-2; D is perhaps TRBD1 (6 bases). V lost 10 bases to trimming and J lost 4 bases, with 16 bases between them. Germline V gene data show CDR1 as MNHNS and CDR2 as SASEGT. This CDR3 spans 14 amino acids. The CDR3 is CATYRVRGTGELFF. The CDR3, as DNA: TGTGCCACCTACAGGGTACGGGGCACCGGGGAGCTGTTTTTT.

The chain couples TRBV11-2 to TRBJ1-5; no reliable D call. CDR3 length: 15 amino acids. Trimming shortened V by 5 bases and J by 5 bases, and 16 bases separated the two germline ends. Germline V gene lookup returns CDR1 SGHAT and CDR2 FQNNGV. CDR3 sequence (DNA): TGTGCCAGCAGCATCCACAGAAGATGCGATCAGCCCCAGCATTTT. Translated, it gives CASSIHRRCDQPQHF.

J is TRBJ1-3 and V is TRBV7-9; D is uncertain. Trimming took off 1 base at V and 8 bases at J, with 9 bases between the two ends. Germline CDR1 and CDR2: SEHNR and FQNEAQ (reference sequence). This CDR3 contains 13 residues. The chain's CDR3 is CASSLDVGHTIYF. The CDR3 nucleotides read TGTGCCAGCAGCTTAGATGTTGGGCACACCATATATTTT.

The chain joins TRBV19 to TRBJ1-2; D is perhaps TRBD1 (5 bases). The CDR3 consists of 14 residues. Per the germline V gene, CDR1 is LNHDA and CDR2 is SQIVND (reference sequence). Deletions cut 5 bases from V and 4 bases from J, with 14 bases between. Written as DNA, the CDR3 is TGTGCCAGTAGTTCCAGGGTCCCCCCCTATGGCTACACCTTC. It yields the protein CASSSRVPPYGYTF.